This TCR beta chain was recovered during a study of T-cell reconstitution after alpha-beta-depleted transplantation in children. Germline lookup yields CDR1 SQVTM and CDR2 ANQGSEA. The CDR3 extends over 15 amino acids. V was clipped by 2 bases and J by 0 bases; unmatched bases: 3. A TCRbeta library incorporating unique molecular identifiers was prepared. TCRdb passed the PCR reads through MiXCR, listing each CDR3 protein once. The table has around 93,000 distinct CDR3 sequences, about 8% seen once. This clonotype showed up just a few times. The material sequenced was PBMCs from the stem cell graft donor, taken from the stem cell graft. The TCR sequence derives from a human donor who donated a stem cell graft to a child with congenital amegakaryocytic thrombocytopenia. The chain is built from TRBV29-1 and TRBJ2-3, with 9 positions matching TRBD2. DNA of the CDR3: TGCAGCGTTGAACCTAGCGGGGTCAGCACAGATACGCAGTATTTT. Protein product: CSVEPSGVSTDTQYF.